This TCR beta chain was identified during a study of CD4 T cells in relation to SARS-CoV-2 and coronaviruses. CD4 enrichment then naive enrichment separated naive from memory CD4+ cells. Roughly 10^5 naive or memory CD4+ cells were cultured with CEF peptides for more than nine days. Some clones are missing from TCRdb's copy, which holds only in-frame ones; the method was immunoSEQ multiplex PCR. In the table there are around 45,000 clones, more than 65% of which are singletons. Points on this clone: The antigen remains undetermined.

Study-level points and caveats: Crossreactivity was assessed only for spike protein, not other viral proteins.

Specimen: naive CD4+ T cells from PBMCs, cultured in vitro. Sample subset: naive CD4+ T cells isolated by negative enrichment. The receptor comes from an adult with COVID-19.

The CDR3 is CASSEPWWFLHF. The CDR3 DNA follows: TGTGCCAGCAGTGAGCCTTGGTGGTTCCTCCACTTT. This chain links TRBV6-1 with TRBJ1-6, with D hard to call. Trimming took off 3 bases at V and 15 bases at J, with 12 bases between the two ends. The CDR3 has 12 amino acids. Germline CDR1 and CDR2: MNHNS and SASEGT.